Shown below are 19 T cell receptor beta chains from a single sample sequenced in a study of vaccination effects on CD4 cells after COVID-19. These receptors are not linked to any known antigen. Pools of viral peptides were used by the ViraFEST assay to expand antigen-specific CD4+ T cells ahead of sequencing. Following an approximately ten-day culture, CD4+ T cells were purified. PCR showed that the person got SARS-CoV-2 infection at some point between March and December 2020. Profiled with immunoSEQ multiplex PCR; TCRdb holds only in-frame clones, not every one. The sample carries about 19,000 clones, around four fifths recorded once. The sample was CD4+ T cells from PBMCs cultured with SARS-CoV-2 spike peptides, taken before COVID-19 vaccination. The origin of the receptors is a human donor who had a prior SARS-CoV-2 infection.

This clone turned up a few times. The J gene is TRBJ2-7, the V gene TRBV6-5, with a tentative D call TRBD2 (5 bases). The CDR3 has 14 residues. Per the germline V gene, CDR1 is MNHEY and CDR2 is SVGAGI. V was cut by 4 bases and J by 0 bases, with 10 bases left in between. DNA for the CDR3: TGTGCCAGCAGTTCGGACTGGGGCTCCTACGAGCAGTACTTC. Translating it yields CASSSDWGSYEQYF.

The chain joins TRBV5-1 to TRBJ2-5; 13 nucleotides match TRBD2. There are 18 residues in the CDR3. Germline V lookup: CDR1 SGHRS, CDR2 YFSETQ. After removal of 1 base from V and 3 bases from J, the junction contained 9 bases not matched to a gene. The CDR3 nucleotides are TGCGCCAGCAGCTTGCAAGGGTCTGGACTAGCGGGAGAAGAGACCCAGTACTTC. This gives the protein CASSLQGSGLAGEETQYF.

This clone has only one observation. CDR3 DNA sequence: TGTGCCACCAGTGATCCACGGGGGCCGGGAGAGACCCAGTACTTC. This gives the protein CATSDPRGPGETQYF. The V gene is TRBV24-1, the J gene TRBJ2-5; either TRBD1 or TRBD2 may supply D (6 bases each). This CDR3 has 15 amino acids. Trimming stripped 3 bases from V and 4 bases from J, with 14 bases between. Looked up from germline, CDR1 is KGHDR and CDR2 is SFDVKD.

The chain couples TRBV5-1 to TRBJ1-1; no clear D gene. The CDR3 is 14 amino acids. V was cut by 1 base and J by 1 base, with 8 bases left in between. CDR1 and CDR2 from the germline V gene are SGHRS and YFSETQ. The CDR3 coding sequence is TGCGCCAGCAGCTTGACTCGACAGAACACTGAAGCTTTCTTT. Translating it yields CASSLTRQNTEAFF.

This clone counts as hyperexpanded. V and J are TRBV30 and TRBJ1-2, with unresolved D. Per germline, CDR1 GTSNPN and CDR2 SVGIG (reference sequence). This CDR3 spans 13 amino acids. V lost 0 bases to trimming and J lost 2 bases, with 7 bases between them. Here the CDR3 DNA reads TGTGCCTGGAGTGTAAGTCAGAACTATGGCTACACCTTC. This encodes CAWSVSQNYGYTF.

The chain couples TRBV7-2 to TRBJ1-4; D might be TRBD1 (6 bases). This CDR3 has 15 amino acids. Germline CDR1 reads SGHTA; CDR2 reads FQGNSA. V was trimmed by 4 bases and J by 2 bases, leaving 11 bases between them. Written as DNA, the CDR3 is TGTGCCAGCAGCTCGTACAGGGCCACTAATGAAAAACTGTTTTTT. Amino acid sequence: CASSSYRATNEKLFF.

Here the CDR3 reads CAWSVQEDQPQHF. CDR3 in DNA: TGTGCCTGGAGTGTACAGGAGGATCAGCCCCAGCATTTT. V usage is TRBV30 and J usage is TRBJ1-5; a weak D match, TRBD1 (5 bases). V lost 0 bases, J lost 5 bases, and 8 bases lay in between. The CDR3 runs to 13 residues. Germline CDR1 and CDR2: GTSNPN and SVGIG (reference sequence). The whole variable domain, remainder taken from reference TRBV30 and TRBJ1-5, is SQTIHQWPATLVQPVGSPLSLECTVEGTSNPNLYWYRQAAGRGLQLLFYSVGIGQISSEVPQNLSASRPQDRQFILSSKKLLLSDSGFYLCAWSVQEDQPQHFGDGTRLSIL.

The chain couples TRBV18 to TRBJ1-6; no clear D gene. This CDR3 contains 15 residues. Trimming took off 1 base at V and 6 bases at J, with 10 bases between the two ends. CDR1 is KGHSH and CDR2 is LQKENI in the germline V gene. This chain's CDR3 is CASSPLSAVNSPLHF. The CDR3 region has the DNA TGTGCCAGCTCACCACTTTCAGCAGTTAATTCACCCCTCCACTTT.

This chain connects TRBV13 to TRBJ1-1; the match to TRBD1 covers 8 bases. This CDR3 spans 16 amino acids. The V and J ends lost 2 bases and 1 base, in that order; junction bases with no gene match: 6. Germline V CDR1 and CDR2: PRHDT, FYEKMQ (reference sequence). The CDR3 DNA follows: TGTGCCAGCAGCTTATGGCGTGGACAGGGGAACACTGAAGCTTTCTTT. The encoded protein is CASSLWRGQGNTEAFF.

This chain links TRBV7-2 with TRBJ2-1, with 12 positions matching TRBD2. Trimming removed 6 bases from V and 6 bases from J; junction bases left unmatched: 9. CDR1 is SGHTA and CDR2 is FQGNSA in the germline V gene. This CDR3 spans 16 amino acids. CDR3: CASRFSSGGVSNEQFF. CDR3 coding DNA: TGTGCCAGCAGATTCTCTAGCGGGGGGGTATCCAATGAGCAGTTCTTC.

V is TRBV7-3 and J is TRBJ2-1; D gene unclear. V shed 4 bases and J shed 0 bases, with 7 bases lying between them. The CDR3 has 14 amino acids. From germline, CDR1 is SGHTA and CDR2 FQGTGA. The CDR3 bases are TGTGCCAGCAGCTCGAGGCCCTCCTACAATGAGCAGTTCTTC. It is translated as CASSSRPSYNEQFF. Filled out from reference TRBV7-3 and TRBJ2-1, the complete variable domain reads GAGVSQTPSNKVTEKGKYVELRCDPISGHTALYWYRQSLGQGPEFLIYFQGTGAADDSGLPNDRFFAVRPEGSVSTLKIQRTERGDSAVYLCASSSRPSYNEQFFGPGTRLTVL.

This chain uses TRBV4-2 with TRBJ2-3; either TRBD1 or TRBD2 may fit D (5 bases each). V was shortened by 4 bases and J by 11 bases, with 16 bases between the two germline ends. From germline, CDR1 is LGHNA and CDR2 YNFKEQ. This CDR3 is built from 13 residues. The CDR3 reads CASSPRDPTWQYF. CDR3 DNA: TGTGCCAGCAGCCCCCGGGACCCGACCTGGCAGTATTTT.

The rearrangement joins TRBV6-1 to TRBJ1-1; TRBD1 matches 9 bases. The CDR3 spans 15 residues. Per germline, CDR1 MNHNS and CDR2 SASEGT. V gave up 2 bases and J gave up 4 bases; unmatched junction bases: 5. As DNA, the CDR3 is TGTGCCAGCAGTGAAATAGGACAGGGGTTCACTGAAGCTTTCTTT. Translated, it gives CASSEIGQGFTEAFF.

The CDR3 DNA reads TGTGCCAGCAGCCCCGGTGGCGAACAGGGCGGGGGGGAGCAGTTCTTC. Its protein is CASSPGGEQGGGEQFF. The chain links TRBV3-1 (or the pseudogene TRBV3-2) to TRBJ2-1; TRBD2 matches at 8 bases. This CDR3 has 16 residues. Germline V gene data show CDR1 as LGHDT and CDR2 as YNNKEL (reference sequence). Trimming removed 4 bases from V and 10 bases from J; junction bases left unmatched: 15.

V gene TRBV3-1 (or the pseudogene TRBV3-2) combines with J gene TRBJ2-3, with 9 bases lining up with TRBD2. Germline V CDR1 and CDR2: LGHDT, YNNKEL (reference sequence). V gave up 7 bases and J gave up 1 base; unmatched junction bases: 0. This CDR3 contains 13 residues. CDR3 amino acids: CASKRGGTDTQYF. As DNA, the CDR3 is TGTGCCAGCAAGCGGGGGGGCACAGATACGCAGTATTTT.

In this sample, this clone turned up a few times. The rearrangement uses TRBV5-4 and TRBJ1-4; no clear D. CDR1 SGHNT and CDR2 YYREEE come from the germline V gene (reference sequence). CDR3 length: 14 amino acids. V was shortened by 2 bases and J by 8 bases, with 13 bases between the two germline ends. The CDR3 is CASSFDQRREKLFF. The CDR3 DNA sequence: TGTGCCAGCAGCTTTGATCAACGGCGCGAAAAACTGTTTTTT.

The genes are TRBV7-2 and TRBJ1-1; D is ambiguous. The CDR3 is 13 amino acids. The germline V and J ends were trimmed by 5 bases and 3 bases, with 10 bases remaining between them. The V gene's germline CDR1 is SGHTA and CDR2 FQGNSA. The CDR3, as DNA: TGTGCCAGCAGCCGGCAGGTTGACACTGAAGCTTTCTTT. Protein sequence: CASSRQVDTEAFF.

The chain employs TRBV24-1 and TRBJ2-2; 10 nucleotides line up with TRBD2. This CDR3 is 16 amino acids long. The J segment lost 5 bases and the V segment lost 3 bases, leaving 5 bases of the junction unmatched. Germline CDR1 is KGHDR and CDR2 is SFDVKD. CDR3 in amino acids: CATSDPGLAPTGELFF. CDR3 in DNA: TGTGCCACCAGTGATCCGGGACTAGCGCCGACCGGGGAGCTGTTTTTT.

This chain connects TRBV27 to TRBJ2-1, with 9 bases that match TRBD1. CDR3 length: 20 residues. J lost 2 bases, V lost 3 bases, and 17 bases had no gene match. CDR1 MNHEY and CDR2 SMNVEV come from the germline V gene (reference sequence). The CDR3 region is CASSFLTGQGLFPPYNEQFF. For the CDR3, the DNA is TGTGCCAGCAGTTTCCTCACGGGACAGGGCTTATTTCCCCCCTACAATGAGCAGTTCTTC.